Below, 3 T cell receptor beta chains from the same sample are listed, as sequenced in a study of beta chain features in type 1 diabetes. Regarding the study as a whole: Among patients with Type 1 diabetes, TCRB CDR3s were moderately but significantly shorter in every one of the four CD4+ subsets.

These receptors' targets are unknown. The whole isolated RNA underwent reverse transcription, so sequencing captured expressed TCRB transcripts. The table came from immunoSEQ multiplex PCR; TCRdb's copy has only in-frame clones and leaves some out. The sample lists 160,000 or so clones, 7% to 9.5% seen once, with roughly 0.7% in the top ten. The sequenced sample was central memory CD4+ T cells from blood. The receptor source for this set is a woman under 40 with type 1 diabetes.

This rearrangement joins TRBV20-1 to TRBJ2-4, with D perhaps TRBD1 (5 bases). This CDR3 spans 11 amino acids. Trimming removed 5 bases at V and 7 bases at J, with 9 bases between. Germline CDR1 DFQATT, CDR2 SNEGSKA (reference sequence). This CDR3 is CSAEQGNIQYF. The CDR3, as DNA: TGCAGTGCTGAGCAGGGCAACATTCAGTACTTC.

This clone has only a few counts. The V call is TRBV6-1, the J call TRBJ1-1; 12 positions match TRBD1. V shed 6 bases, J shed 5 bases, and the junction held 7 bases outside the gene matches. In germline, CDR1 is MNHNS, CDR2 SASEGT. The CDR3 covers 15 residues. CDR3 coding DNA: TGTGCCAGCAGCCCGGGACAGGGGGCCGGGACTGAAGCTTTCTTT. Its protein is CASSPGQGAGTEAFF.

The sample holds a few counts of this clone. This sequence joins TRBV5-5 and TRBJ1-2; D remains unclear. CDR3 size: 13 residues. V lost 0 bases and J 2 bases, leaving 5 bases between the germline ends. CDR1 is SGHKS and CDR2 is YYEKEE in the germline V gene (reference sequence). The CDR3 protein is CASSLAGNYGYTF. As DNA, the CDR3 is TGTGCCAGCAGCTTGGCGGGGAACTATGGCTACACCTTC.